This TCR beta chain was retrieved from a study of blood T cell repertoires in COVID-19. Study-wide background: There were acute and convalescent COVID-19 samples, and they came from the United States, Italy and Spain. The analysed material was cDNA or gDNA that came from T cells, B-cell-depleted T cells, or PBMCs.

In the authors' workflow: Amplification of reference gene primers provided the estimated nucleated cell counts. Generated by immunoSEQ multiplex PCR, the TCRdb table keeps only in-frame clones and is missing some. V, J and clone size derive from that table, while D and trimming were established from the DNA sequence. The sample lists more than 80,000 clones; approximately 70% were seen once. The CDR3 covers 15 residues. J lost 5 bases, V lost 5 bases, and 8 bases had no gene match. Germline V gene lookup returns CDR1 SGHTA and CDR2 FQGNSA. Sequenced material: peripheral blood. The TCR originated in a woman aged 55-70 years in a cohort sampled during active or convalescent COVID-19. The chain has TRBV7-2 and TRBJ2-3; 9 bases align to TRBD2. The chain's CDR3 is CASSPRGGSGDTQYF. CDR3 bases: TGTGCCAGCAGCCCGCGGGGGGGCAGCGGAGATACGCAGTATTTT.